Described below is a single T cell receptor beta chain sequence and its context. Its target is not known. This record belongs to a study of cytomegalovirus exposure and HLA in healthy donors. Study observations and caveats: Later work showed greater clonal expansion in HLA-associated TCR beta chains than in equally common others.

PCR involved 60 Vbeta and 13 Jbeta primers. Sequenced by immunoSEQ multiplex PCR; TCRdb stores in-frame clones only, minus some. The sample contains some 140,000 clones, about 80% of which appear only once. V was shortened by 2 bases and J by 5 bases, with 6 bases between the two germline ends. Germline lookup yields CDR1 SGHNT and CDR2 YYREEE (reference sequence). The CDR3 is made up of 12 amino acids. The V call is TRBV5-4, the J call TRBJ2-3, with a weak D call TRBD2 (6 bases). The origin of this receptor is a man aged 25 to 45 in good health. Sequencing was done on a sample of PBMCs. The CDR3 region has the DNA TGTGCCAGCAGCTTCGGGAGAGATACGCAGTATTTT. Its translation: CASSFGRDTQYF.